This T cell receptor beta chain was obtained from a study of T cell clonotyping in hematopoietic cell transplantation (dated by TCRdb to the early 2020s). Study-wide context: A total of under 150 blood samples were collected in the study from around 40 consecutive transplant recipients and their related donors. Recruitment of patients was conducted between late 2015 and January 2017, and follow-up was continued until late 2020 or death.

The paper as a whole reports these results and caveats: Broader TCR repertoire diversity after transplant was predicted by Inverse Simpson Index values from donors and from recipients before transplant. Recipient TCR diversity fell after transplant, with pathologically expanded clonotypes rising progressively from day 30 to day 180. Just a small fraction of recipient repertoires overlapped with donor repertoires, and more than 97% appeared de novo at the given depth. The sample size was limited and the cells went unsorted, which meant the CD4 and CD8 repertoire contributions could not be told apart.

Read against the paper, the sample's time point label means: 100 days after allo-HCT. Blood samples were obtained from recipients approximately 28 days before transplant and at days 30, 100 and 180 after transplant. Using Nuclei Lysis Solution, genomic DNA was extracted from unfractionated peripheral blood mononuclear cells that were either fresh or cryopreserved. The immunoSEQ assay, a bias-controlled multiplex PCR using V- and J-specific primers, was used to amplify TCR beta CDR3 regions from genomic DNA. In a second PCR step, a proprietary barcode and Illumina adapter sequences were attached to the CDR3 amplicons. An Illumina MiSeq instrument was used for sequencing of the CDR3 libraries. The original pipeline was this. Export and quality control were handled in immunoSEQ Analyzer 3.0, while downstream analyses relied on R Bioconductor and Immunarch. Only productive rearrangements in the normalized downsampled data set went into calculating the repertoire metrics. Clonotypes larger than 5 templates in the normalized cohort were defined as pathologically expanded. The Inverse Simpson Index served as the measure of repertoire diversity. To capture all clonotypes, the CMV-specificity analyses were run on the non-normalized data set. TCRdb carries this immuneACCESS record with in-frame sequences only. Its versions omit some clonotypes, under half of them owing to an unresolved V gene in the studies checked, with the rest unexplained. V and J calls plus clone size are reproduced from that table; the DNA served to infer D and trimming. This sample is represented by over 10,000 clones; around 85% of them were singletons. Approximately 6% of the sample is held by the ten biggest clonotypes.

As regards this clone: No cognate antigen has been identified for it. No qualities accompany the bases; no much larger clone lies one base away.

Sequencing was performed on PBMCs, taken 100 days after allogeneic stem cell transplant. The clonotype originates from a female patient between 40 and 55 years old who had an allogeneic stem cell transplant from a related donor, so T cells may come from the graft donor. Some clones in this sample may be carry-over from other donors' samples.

Here is the DNA: TGTGCCAGCAGCGAACGACACAGTAGCGGGGCCTACAATGAGCAGTTCTTC. Protein translation: CASSERHSSGAYNEQFF. This receptor chain uses TRBV7-2 and TRBJ2-1, and 8 bases in between align with TRBD2. The CDR1 and CDR2 encoded by the germline V gene are SGHTA and FQGNSA. Trimming leaves V shorter by 5 bases and J shorter by 2 bases, with the junction holding 11 bases beyond the gene matches. The CDR3 numbers 17 residues from cysteine through phenylalanine. Only the CDR3 DNA is retained, 51 bases long and in frame from the first base.